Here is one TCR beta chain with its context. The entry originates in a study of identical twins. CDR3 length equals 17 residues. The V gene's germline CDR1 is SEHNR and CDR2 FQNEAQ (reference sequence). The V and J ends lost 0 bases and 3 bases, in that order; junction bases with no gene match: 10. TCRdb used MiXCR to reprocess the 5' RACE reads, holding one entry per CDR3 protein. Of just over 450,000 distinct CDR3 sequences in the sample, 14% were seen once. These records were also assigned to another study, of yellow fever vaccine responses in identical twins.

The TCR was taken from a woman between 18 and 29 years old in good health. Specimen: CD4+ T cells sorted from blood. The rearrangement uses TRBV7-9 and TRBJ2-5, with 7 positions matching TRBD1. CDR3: CASSLARGPGAKETQYF. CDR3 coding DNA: TGTGCCAGCAGCTTAGCGAGGGGGCCTGGGGCAAAAGAGACCCAGTACTTC.